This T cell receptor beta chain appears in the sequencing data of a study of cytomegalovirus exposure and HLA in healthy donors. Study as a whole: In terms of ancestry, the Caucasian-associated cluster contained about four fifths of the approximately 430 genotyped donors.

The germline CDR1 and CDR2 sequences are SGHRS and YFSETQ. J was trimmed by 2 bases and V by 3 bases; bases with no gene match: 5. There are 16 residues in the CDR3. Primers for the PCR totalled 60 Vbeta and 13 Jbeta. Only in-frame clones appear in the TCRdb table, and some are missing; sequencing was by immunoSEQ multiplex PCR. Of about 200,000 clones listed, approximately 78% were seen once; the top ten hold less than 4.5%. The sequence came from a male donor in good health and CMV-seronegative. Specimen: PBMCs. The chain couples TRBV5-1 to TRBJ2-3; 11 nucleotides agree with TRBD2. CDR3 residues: CASSSGLAAYTDTQYF. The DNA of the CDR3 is TGCGCCAGCAGCTCGGGACTAGCGGCATACACAGATACGCAGTATTTT.